The entry below gives a single TCR beta chain sequence along with its context. No antigen is known for it. No base-level quality is on record; no much larger clone is a single base apart. The data originate from a study of blood T cells in healthy people across ages (dated by TCRdb to about 2015). Study-level background: Template switching captured roughly one uniquely barcoded TCR beta cDNA molecule per two T cells in model experiments. To avoid experimental bias, donors of different ages were distributed randomly across sequencing lanes. For two donors (one aged 18 to 30 and one aged 80 or older), the study analyzed two additional independent replicas of 1 million unique cDNA reads from the same blood draw. The study measured age-related changes in TCR beta repertoire diversity using deep sequencing normalized with unique cDNA molecular identifiers. Four age groups were formed from the donors: young (average about 16 years), middle-aged (less than 40), aged (62) and long-lived (82). Results the study describes overall, beyond this receptor: As age increased, observed TCR beta diversity per million T cells dropped in a roughly linear way, and a significant reduction was already evident by age about 40. Estimates of total diversity from one million sequenced T cells were regarded as lower bounds and underestimates. The long-lived group showed more naive CD4+ T cells, fewer expanded clones and increased TCR diversity than the aged group, suggesting age selection. The CMV infection status of donors was not known, potentially confounding age-related changes in expanded clonotypes. Because profiling used bulk unsorted PBMCs, naive and antigen-experienced compartments could not be compared conclusively. A strong correlation was found between observed TCR beta diversity and the percentage of naive T cells measured by flow cytometry.

The method was 5' RACE. Sequencing used an Illumina HiSeq 2500. A second PCR of 7 to 11 cycles was performed with a sample-barcoded 5' primer and a J-beta primer mix. Each TCR beta cDNA molecule received a unique molecular identifier from a template-switch 5' adaptor carrying 12 random nucleotides. Each sample yielded at least 2.5 million CDR3-containing paired-end reads. The Mint cDNA synthesis kit, primed by a TRBC-specific oligonucleotide, was used to synthesize first-strand cDNA from all RNA. All cDNA was treated with uracil-DNA glycosylase and then went through a first 18-cycle PCR with the universal primers M1SS and BC2_uni_R. The source study handled its data this way. Normalization of each sample was performed by random selection of 1 million high-quality reads, each carrying a distinct molecular identifier. Reads with shared molecular identifiers were discarded instead of being binned into consensus sequences. MiTCR, run with a Q25 quality threshold and the strictest error-elimination algorithm, handled CDR3 identification, clonotype clustering and error correction. A nonparametric unseen species model with Euler transformation was used to estimate a lower bound on total TCR beta diversity. The public sequencing data were trimmed at Q25 with fastp and processed into clonotypes with MiXCR by TCRdb, which kept only in-frame beta chains. For every CDR3 protein sequence, its rows merge into one entry that carries the most common genes and DNA. TCRdb's processing, not the authors', yielded these V and J calls. The sample records about 1.4 million distinct CDR3 sequences, almost 60% of which are singletons. 6.7% of the sample is held by the ten biggest clonotypes.

Reading the germline V gene gives CDR1 SGHTA and CDR2 FQGNSA. Trimming takes 3 bases from V and 2 bases from J, and the germline ends sit 11 bases apart. The CDR3 runs 15 residues from the cysteine to the phenylalanine. The retained sequence is limited to the CDR3, 45 bases, with the frame set at the first base. Donors were 39 systemically healthy Caucasian individuals from Russia aged roughly 6 to 90 years. Each donor gave around 9.9 milliliters of peripheral blood, collected into EDTA-treated Vacutainer tubes. Ficoll-Paque density-gradient centrifugation was used to isolate PBMCs, with at least 6.5 million per sample. Total RNA, at least 6 micrograms per sample, was extracted from PBMCs with Trizol reagent. Naive CD45RAhigh/CD27high T cell percentages were measured by flow cytometry on a PBMC aliquot from every donor.

Sequencing used blood. This clonotype was sampled from a man aged 18-30 years in good health. The chain is encoded by TRBV7-2 joined to TRBJ1-3; confidence is insufficient to name the D gene. DNA sequence: TGTGCCAGCAGCTTCCCGGGGATGGCTGGAAACACCATATATTTT. Translated, this gives CASSFPGMAGNTIYF.